Listed here are 18 T cell receptor beta chains from one sample, sequenced in a study of regulatory T cells in long-lasting Graves disease. Library construction for TCR beta used iRepertoire HTBI primers and Arm-PCR of CDR3 regions. TCRdb called the multiplex PCR reads again in MiXCR, with one record for every CDR3 protein. The sample lists about 220,000 distinct CDR3 sequences, roughly 18% occurring once. Specified time point: newly diagnosed GD, antithyroid drugs for less than 3 months. Following extraction of RNA from PBMCs, that RNA was used to make the TCR library. This sample comprised peripheral blood mononuclear cells (PBMCs), obtained at new diagnosis, from a patient treated with antithyroid drugs. The receptor set was obtained from a female donor with Graves disease.

The chain combines TRBV11-2 with TRBJ2-5; a possible D gene is TRBD2 (8 bases). Germline CDR1 and CDR2: SGHAT and FQNNGV. The CDR3 loop spans 15 amino acids. V was shortened by 2 bases and J by 5 bases, with 15 bases between the two germline ends. CDR3 nucleotide sequence: TGTGCCAGCAGCTTATCGGGAGGGGGCACGGAGACCCAGTACTTC. It codes for CASSLSGGGTETQYF.

This clonotype was detected ten times or more. This sequence joins TRBV3-1 and TRBJ2-7, with D uncertain. The CDR3 contains 12 residues. CDR1 is LGHDT and CDR2 is YNNKEL in the germline V gene (reference sequence). The germline V and J ends were trimmed by 1 base and 6 bases, with 7 bases remaining between them. The CDR3 sequence: CASSQADTEQYF. DNA of the CDR3: TGTGCCAGCAGCCAAGCCGACACCGAGCAGTACTTC.

The sample holds many counts of this clonotype. The chain recombines TRBV10-3 with TRBJ2-2; D may correspond to TRBD1 or TRBD2 (5 bases each). The germline V gene has CDR1 ENHRY and CDR2 SYGVKD. This CDR3 contains 14 residues. The V end was cut by 8 bases, the J end by 4 bases, with 14 bases between. This chain's CDR3 is CAIRGAGPTGELFF. The CDR3, as DNA: TGTGCCATCCGGGGCGCAGGGCCCACCGGGGAGCTGTTTTTT.

This clonotype was seen repeatedly, ten times or more. This chain joins TRBV15 and TRBJ2-2, with 7 positions matching TRBD1. The V gene's germline CDR1 is LNHNV and CDR2 YYDKDF (reference sequence). The CDR3 spans 17 residues. V lost 3 bases, J lost 4 bases, and 11 bases stayed unmatched. The CDR3, as DNA: TGTGCCACCAGCAGGGACCGACAGGGTCCGGGCACCGGGGAGCTGTTTTTT. Amino acid sequence: CATSRDRQGPGTGELFF.

This clonotype was counted at least ten times. The chain uses TRBV6-5 and TRBJ2-7, with 10 bases fitting TRBD1. CDR3 length: 14 amino acids. V shed 4 bases and J 3 bases; nucleotides not matched to a gene: 3. CDR1 and CDR2 from the germline V gene are MNHEY and SVGAGI. The CDR3, as DNA: TGTGCCAGCAGTTCCCGGGACAGGGGCTACGAGCAGTACTTC. The encoded protein is CASSSRDRGYEQYF.

This clonotype was seen at least ten times. The chain joins TRBV6-2 or TRBV6-3 to TRBJ1-3, with D perhaps TRBD1 (6 bases). The CDR3 has 14 residues. V was cut by 6 bases and J by 0 bases, with 9 bases left in between. Germline CDR1 reads MNHEY; CDR2 reads SVGEGT. CDR3 sequence: CASSAGDSGNTIYF. CDR3 nucleotides: TGTGCCAGCAGCGCAGGGGACTCTGGAAACACCATATATTTT.

This clonotype was recorded at least ten times. The genes are TRBV3-1 and TRBJ1-6; a possible D gene is TRBD1 (5 bases). This CDR3 contains 13 residues. V was cut by 1 base and J by 10 bases, with 8 bases left in between. Germline assignment: CDR1 LGHDT and CDR2 YNNKEL (reference sequence). DNA for the CDR3: TGTGCCAGCAGCCAAGCGGGGGAATCACCCCTCCACTTT. Translation gives CASSQAGESPLHF. Full variable domain (remainder filled in from reference TRBV3-1 and TRBJ1-6): DTAVSQTPKYLVTQMGNDKSIKCEQNLGHDTMYWYKQDSKKFLKIMFSYNNKELIINETVPNRFSPKSPDKAHLNLHINSLELGDSAVYFCASSQAGESPLHFGNGTRLTVT.

This clonotype has a count of ten or more. The chain couples TRBV2 to TRBJ2-3; 14 bases are shared with TRBD2. V lost 5 bases, J lost 8 bases, and 6 bases stayed unmatched. The germline CDR1 and CDR2 sequences are SNHLY and FYNNEI. The CDR3 loop spans 15 amino acids. The CDR3 sequence: CASSTGTSGRGTQYF. In nucleotides, the CDR3 is TGTGCCAGCAGTACTGGGACTAGCGGGAGAGGTACGCAGTATTTT.

This chain links TRBV2 with TRBJ2-7; the match to TRBD2 covers 12 bases. Germline CDR1 and CDR2: SNHLY and FYNNEI. There are 14 residues in the CDR3. Unmatched junction bases numbered 5, after V lost 7 bases and J lost 4 bases. The CDR3 reads CASTSGRAGYEQYF. CDR3 in DNA: TGTGCCAGCACTAGCGGGAGGGCCGGGTACGAGCAGTACTTC. The full variable domain, completed using reference TRBV2 and TRBJ2-7, is EPEVTQTPSHQVTQMGQEVILRCVPISNHLYFYWYRQILGQKVEFLVSFYNNEISEKSEIFDDQFSVERPDGSNFTLKIRSTKLEDSAMYFCASTSGRAGYEQYFGPGTRLTVT.

This clonotype was observed many times. This chain connects TRBV7-9 to TRBJ1-3; no firm D call. Germline CDR1 reads SEHNR; CDR2 reads FQNEAQ (reference sequence). With 2 bases removed from V and 5 bases from J, the gap between germline ends came to 10 bases. This CDR3 is 14 amino acids long. The CDR3 here is CASSLRALRNTIYF. CDR3 nucleotide sequence: TGTGCCAGCAGCTTACGGGCCTTGCGAAACACCATATATTTT.

This clonotype was seen at least ten times. The chain carries TRBV12-3 or TRBV12-4 and TRBJ1-3; possible D gene TRBD1, 5 bases. The CDR3 sequence is 12 residues long. The V end was cut by 4 bases, the J end by 4 bases, with 5 bases between. CDR3: CASSSGGNTIYF. CDR3 nucleotide sequence: TGTGCCAGCAGTTCAGGGGGAAACACCATATATTTT.

This clonotype was observed many times. The rearrangement links TRBV3-1 to TRBJ2-7; 10 nucleotides match TRBD1. The CDR3 runs 13 residues. The V gene's germline CDR1 is LGHDT and CDR2 YNNKEL (reference sequence). J was trimmed by 6 bases and V by 4 bases; bases with no gene match: 3. The CDR3 DNA is TGTGCCAGCAGCCGACAGGGGGCGGTCGAGCAGTACTTC. It translates to CASSRQGAVEQYF.

This clonotype occurred many times. The chain couples TRBV6-2 or TRBV6-3 to TRBJ2-7, with 9 nucleotides matching TRBD1. This CDR3 contains 16 residues. Germline-derived CDR1 and CDR2 are MNHEY and SVGEGT. The V segment lost 2 bases and the J segment 4 bases; nucleotides outside the gene matches: 9. CDR3 protein: CASSYTGQGSRYEQYF. Written as DNA, the CDR3 is TGTGCCAGCAGTTACACCGGACAGGGGAGTCGATACGAGCAGTACTTC.

This clonotype turned up a few times. This chain links TRBV6-1 with TRBJ2-1; 11 bases map to TRBD1. The CDR3 runs 15 residues. Germline-derived CDR1 and CDR2 are MNHNS and SASEGT. V dropped 9 bases and J dropped 6; count of bases not matched to a gene: 10. CDR3 nucleotide sequence: TGTGCCAGTTCTCTTTCCGGGACAGGGGGCAATGAGCAGTTCTTC. It is translated as CASSLSGTGGNEQFF.

A word on this clonotype: A far more abundant clone sits one base away, making this likely a read error. The chain combines TRBV7-9 with TRBJ1-5, with D unresolved. This CDR3 spans 12 amino acids. V was pared by 0 bases and J by 6 bases, with 3 bases between. Germline V gene data show CDR1 as SEHNR and CDR2 as FQNEAQ (reference sequence). The chain's CDR3 is CASSLAGQPQHF. The CDR3 bases are TGTGCCAGCAGCTTAGCGGGTCAGCCCCAGCATTTT.

A word on this clonotype: Given a much more abundant clone one base away, this may be a read error. The genes are TRBV27 and TRBJ2-7; tentatively, D is TRBD1 (5 bases). CDR3 length: 14 amino acids. CDR1 and CDR2 from the germline V gene are MNHEY and SMNVEV (reference sequence). Trimming stripped 6 bases from V and 7 bases from J, with 19 bases between. CDR3 coding DNA: TGTGCCAGCAGGGCGCGAACAGGCTACAATGAGCAGTACTTC. It is translated as CASRARTGYNEQYF.

V gene TRBV7-2 combines with J gene TRBJ2-7; the D gene is possibly TRBD1 (5 bases). Germline V lookup: CDR1 SGHTA, CDR2 FQGNSA. Trimming removed 4 bases at V and 3 bases at J, with 16 bases between. CDR3 length equals 15 residues. CDR3 residues: CASSSREGANYEQYF. CDR3 nucleotide sequence: TGTGCCAGCAGCTCCCGTGAAGGGGCCAACTACGAGCAGTACTTC.

At least ten counts were recorded for this clonotype. The J gene is TRBJ2-7, the V gene TRBV3-1; 10 bases are shared with TRBD1. CDR3 size: 16 residues. J lost 0 bases, V lost 3 bases, and 5 bases had no gene match. CDR1 LGHDT and CDR2 YNNKEL come from the germline V gene (reference sequence). The CDR3 here is CASSQPGTGDSYEQYF. The CDR3 region has the DNA TGTGCCAGCAGCCAGCCCGGGACAGGGGACTCCTACGAGCAGTACTTC.